One sample yielded the 19 T cell receptor beta chains listed below, sequenced in a study of identical twins' blood T cells. Via MiXCR, TCRdb re-called the 5' RACE reads, giving one row per CDR3 protein. Here the sample spans roughly 340,000 distinct CDR3 sequences, more than 25% being singletons. The sample was PBMCs. These receptors all stem from a woman aged 18-50 years in good health.

Only a few counts were recorded for this clonotype. This rearrangement joins TRBV4-1 to TRBJ1-1; a weak D match, TRBD1 (5 bases). CDR1 is MGHRA, CDR2 YSYEKL, per germline. Between the trimmed V and J ends, which lost 1 base and 4 bases, there was a span of 10 bases. The CDR3 runs to 14 residues. In DNA form, the CDR3 reads TGCGCCAGCAGCCAAGGACAGCTCGCCACTGAAGCTTTCTTT. It yields the protein CASSQGQLATEAFF.

This clonotype showed up just a few times. V gene TRBV29-1 combines with J gene TRBJ1-1, with TRBD1 as a possible D gene (5 bases). Per germline, CDR1 SQVTM and CDR2 ANQGSEA. The CDR3 extends over 11 amino acids. V dropped 6 bases and J dropped 4 bases, with 9 bases sitting between them. CDR3 amino acids: CSVRRGTEAFF. The CDR3 nucleotides are TGCAGCGTCCGGAGGGGCACTGAAGCTTTCTTT.

This clonotype has only a few counts. V is TRBV6-2 or TRBV6-3 and J is TRBJ1-5; TRBD1 matches 7 bases. Per the germline V gene, CDR1 is MNHEY and CDR2 is SVGEGT. J gave up 2 bases and V 5 bases, and 9 bases lay outside the gene matches. The CDR3 length is 16 residues. In DNA form, the CDR3 reads TGTGCCAGCAGTGCTCCGAGGGGGACAGGCAATCAGCCCCAGCATTTT. It specifies CASSAPRGTGNQPQHF.

This clonotype was detected ten times or more. This chain links TRBV7-2 with TRBJ1-5; a weak D match, TRBD1 (6 bases). Between the trimmed V and J ends, which lost 5 bases and 4 bases, there was a span of 12 bases. The germline CDR1 and CDR2 sequences are SGHTA and FQGNSA. CDR3 length: 14 amino acids. Here the CDR3 DNA reads TGTGCCAGCAGCCAGAATACAGGGAATCAGCCCCAGCATTTT. It is translated as CASSQNTGNQPQHF.

In this sample, this clonotype turned up many times. The chain recombines TRBV20-1 with TRBJ1-4; 8 bases fit TRBD1. CDR1 and CDR2 from the germline V gene are DFQATT and SNEGSKA (reference sequence). The CDR3 covers 13 residues. V dropped 5 bases and J dropped 7; count of bases not matched to a gene: 6. In DNA form, the CDR3 reads TGCAGTGCTCCGACAGGGGCGCCTGAAAAACTGTTTTTT. This sequence encodes CSAPTGAPEKLFF.

V usage is TRBV12-3 or TRBV12-4 and J usage is TRBJ1-2; no clear D gene. The CDR3 is 13 amino acids. Deletions cut 4 bases from V and 4 bases from J, with 10 bases between. CDR3 in amino acids: CASSYGVSYGYTF. The CDR3 DNA follows: TGTGCCAGCAGTTACGGGGTTAGCTATGGCTACACCTTC.

In its sample, this clonotype was seen a few times. This chain joins TRBV20-1 and TRBJ1-1; D remains ambiguous. Germline V gives CDR1 DFQATT, CDR2 SNEGSKA (reference sequence). This CDR3 region has 14 residues. V was trimmed by 2 bases and J by 2 bases, leaving 12 bases between them. The CDR3 here is CSARSPTLNTEAFF. In nucleotides, the CDR3 is TGCAGTGCTAGAAGCCCGACCCTAAACACTGAAGCTTTCTTT.

The J gene is TRBJ2-1, the V gene TRBV28; 15 bases fit TRBD2. The CDR3 consists of 19 residues. The germline V gene has CDR1 MDHEN and CDR2 SYDVKM. The ends lost 2 bases at V and 2 bases at J; junction bases unmatched: 7. CDR3: CASSLMGLAGGIAYNEQFF. CDR3 sequence (DNA): TGTGCCAGCAGTTTAATGGGACTAGCGGGGGGCATAGCCTACAATGAGCAGTTCTTC. Filled out from reference TRBV28 and TRBJ2-1, the complete variable domain reads DVKVTQSSRYLVKRTGEKVFLECVQDMDHENMFWYRQDPGLGLRLIYFSYDVKMKEKGDIPEGYSVSREKKERFSLILESASTNQTSMYLCASSLMGLAGGIAYNEQFFGPGTRLTVL.

In this sample, this clonotype turned up a few times. This chain links TRBV20-1 with TRBJ2-5, with D perhaps given as TRBD1 or TRBD2 (5 bases each). Trimming left V 3 bases short and J 7 bases short, with 27 bases between. Germline V gene data show CDR1 as DFQATT and CDR2 as SNEGSKA (reference sequence). The CDR3 runs to 17 residues. CDR3 amino acids: CSARDPSSPGPSVTQYF. The DNA of the CDR3 is TGCAGTGCTAGGGACCCCTCCTCCCCGGGACCTTCTGTGACCCAGTACTTC.

This chain connects TRBV15 to TRBJ1-6; D gene uncertain. V was shortened by 0 bases and J by 14 bases, with 8 bases between the two germline ends. Germline CDR1 is LNHNV and CDR2 is YYDKDF (reference sequence). This CDR3 contains 12 residues. The CDR3: CATSRDRWTLHF. In DNA form, the CDR3 reads TGTGCCACCAGCAGAGATCGTTGGACCCTCCACTTT.

This clonotype has a handful of counts. The chain links TRBV30 to TRBJ1-1; TRBD1 is a possible D gene (5 bases). V lost 0 bases, J lost 5 bases, and 19 bases lay in between. CDR3 length equals 16 residues. Germline CDR1 GTSNPN, CDR2 SVGIG (reference sequence). Here the CDR3 DNA reads TGTGCCTGGAGTGTAGGTCACTTTGGACGGGGGACTGAAGCTTTCTTT. Translated: CAWSVGHFGRGTEAFF.

With respect to this clonotype: One end of the junction varies from germline; a read error may be responsible. The chain employs TRBV6-1 and TRBJ2-5; 11 bases map to TRBD2. The CDR3 runs to 15 residues. Germline V gives CDR1 MNHNS, CDR2 SASEGT. DNA for the CDR3: TGTGCCGGCAGTGAACTAGCGGGAGTTGAGGAGACCCAGTACTTC. Its protein product is CAGSELAGVEETQYF.

This clonotype has a handful of counts. This chain joins TRBV19 and TRBJ1-1; no clear D. The CDR3 is 17 amino acids. Germline V gives CDR1 LNHDA, CDR2 SQIVND (reference sequence). V shed 3 bases and J shed 0 bases, with 17 bases lying between them. The CDR3 bases are TGTGCCAGTAGTATTGGTGGCGGGCGATACATGAACACTGAAGCTTTCTTT. Translation: CASSIGGGRYMNTEAFF.

The count of this clonotype is one. This may be a read error, as it is one base from a much larger clone. J is TRBJ2-3 and V is TRBV10-3; TRBD1 matches at 10 bases. The CDR3 runs to 14 residues. In germline, CDR1 is ENHRY, CDR2 SYGVKD. As DNA, the CDR3 is TGTGCCATCAGCCCGGGACAGGGGAAAGATACGCAGTGTTTT. Protein sequence: CAISPGQGKDTQCF.

The sample holds a few counts of this clonotype. J is TRBJ2-1 and V is TRBV27; the match to TRBD2 covers 11 bases. With V trimmed by 5 bases and J by 6 bases, 6 bases remained unmatched. Germline V CDR1 and CDR2: MNHEY, SMNVEV (reference sequence). The CDR3 is 15 residues long. The CDR3 DNA follows: TGTGCCAGCAGTATCGGACTAGCGGGTTCCAATGAGCAGTTCTTC. Encoded protein: CASSIGLAGSNEQFF.

This clonotype was counted only a few times. The rearrangement joins TRBV29-1 to TRBJ1-1; tentative D call: TRBD1 (5 bases). Germline CDR1 is SQVTM and CDR2 is ANQGSEA. The CDR3 sequence is 14 residues long. V lost 7 bases and J 0 bases, leaving 15 bases between the germline ends. CDR3 region: CSGHRGHLNTEAFF. The CDR3, as DNA: TGCAGCGGTCATCGAGGACACTTGAACACTGAAGCTTTCTTT.

The chain uses TRBV12-3 or TRBV12-4 and TRBJ1-4; D is unclear. The CDR3 covers 13 residues. V shed 6 bases and J shed 6 bases, with 11 bases lying between them. The CDR3 spells CASRTRAHEKLFF. Written as DNA, the CDR3 is TGTGCCAGCAGGACGAGAGCTCATGAAAAACTGTTTTTT.

Details on this clonotype: At one end the junction does not follow the germline gene, possibly because of a read error. V and J are TRBV19 and TRBJ2-6; TRBD2 is a possible D gene (6 bases). From germline, CDR1 is LNHDA and CDR2 SQIVND (reference sequence). The CDR3 has 13 residues. DNA of the CDR3: TGTGCCAGTAGTATACGCGGGGTCAACGTCCTGACTTTC. Protein sequence: CASSIRGVNVLTF.

This chain joins TRBV2 and TRBJ1-5, with D uncertain. Germline V lookup: CDR1 SNHLY, CDR2 FYNNEI. V dropped 4 bases and J dropped 5 bases, with 12 bases sitting between them. The CDR3 contains 14 residues. CDR3 in amino acids: CASSADKGYQPQHF. The CDR3 DNA follows: TGTGCCAGCAGTGCAGACAAAGGGTATCAGCCCCAGCATTTT.